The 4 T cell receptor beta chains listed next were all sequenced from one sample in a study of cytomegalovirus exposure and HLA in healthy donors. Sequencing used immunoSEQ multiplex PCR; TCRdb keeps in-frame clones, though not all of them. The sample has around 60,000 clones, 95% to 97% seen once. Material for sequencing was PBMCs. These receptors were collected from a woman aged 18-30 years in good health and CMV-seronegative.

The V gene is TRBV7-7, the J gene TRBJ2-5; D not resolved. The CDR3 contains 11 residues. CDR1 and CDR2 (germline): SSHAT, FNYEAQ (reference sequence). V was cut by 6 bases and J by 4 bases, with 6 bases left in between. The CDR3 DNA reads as TGTGCCAGCAGTCCCGGAGAGACCCAGTACTTC. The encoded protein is CASSPGETQYF.

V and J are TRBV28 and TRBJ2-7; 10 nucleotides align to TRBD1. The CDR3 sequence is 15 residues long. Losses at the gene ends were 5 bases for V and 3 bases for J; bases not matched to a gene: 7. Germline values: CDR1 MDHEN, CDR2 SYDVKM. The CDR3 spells CASSLRTGGYYEQYF. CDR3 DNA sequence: TGTGCCAGCAGTCTCCGGACAGGGGGGTACTACGAGCAGTACTTC.

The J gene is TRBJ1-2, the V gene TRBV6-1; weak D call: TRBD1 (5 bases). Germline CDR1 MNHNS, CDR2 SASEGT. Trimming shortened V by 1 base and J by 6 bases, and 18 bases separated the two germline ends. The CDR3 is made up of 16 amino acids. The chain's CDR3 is CASSEEAGRGGDGYTF. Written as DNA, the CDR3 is TGTGCCAGCAGTGAAGAGGCTGGACGGGGAGGGGATGGCTACACCTTC.

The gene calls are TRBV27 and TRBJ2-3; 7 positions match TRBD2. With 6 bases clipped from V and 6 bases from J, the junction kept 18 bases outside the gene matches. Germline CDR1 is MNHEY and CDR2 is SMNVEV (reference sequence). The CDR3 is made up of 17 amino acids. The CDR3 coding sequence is TGTGCCAGCAGCCCACGGACTAGGTCAGTGGGCGTGGATACGCAGTATTTT. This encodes CASSPRTRSVGVDTQYF.